A single sample is the source of the 11 T cell receptor beta chains below, sequenced in a study of cytotoxic CD8 clonotypes in ibrutinib-treated CLL. Sequenced by immunoSEQ multiplex PCR; TCRdb stores in-frame clones only, minus some. The sample has 140,000 or so clones, approximately 81% seen once. The source material was PBMCs, sampled after 12 months of ibrutinib treatment. These receptor sequences come from a human donor with chronic lymphocytic leukemia.

The CDR3 is CASSLDRGSNQPQHF. In DNA, the CDR3 is TGTGCCAGCAGCTTGGACAGGGGAAGCAATCAGCCCCAGCATTTT. The chain combines TRBV11-2 with TRBJ1-5; 9 nucleotides align to TRBD1. Germline loops: CDR1 SGHAT, CDR2 FQNNGV. J gave up 1 base and V 3 bases, and 1 base lay outside the gene matches. The CDR3 loop spans 15 amino acids.

The chain couples TRBV6-5 to TRBJ2-5, with 9 bases matching TRBD1. V gave up 7 bases and J gave up 3 bases; unmatched junction bases: 6. The CDR3 is 14 amino acids. Germline V gene lookup returns CDR1 MNHEY and CDR2 SVGAGI. The CDR3 is CASKPGQGKETQYF. CDR3 DNA: TGTGCCAGCAAACCGGGACAGGGAAAAGAGACCCAGTACTTC.

The gene calls are TRBV5-1 and TRBJ2-5; 8 bases line up with TRBD2. Germline trimming cut 4 bases from V and 1 base from J; bases unmatched to any gene: 6. The CDR3 consists of 15 residues. CDR1 SGHRS and CDR2 YFSETQ come from the germline V gene. The CDR3 is CASSTIAGSQETQYF. In DNA, the CDR3 is TGCGCCAGCAGCACGATAGCGGGATCCCAAGAGACCCAGTACTTC.

The rearrangement links TRBV4-1 to TRBJ1-2; 7 nucleotides agree with TRBD1. Germline V gene data show CDR1 as MGHRA and CDR2 as YSYEKL. Trimming cost V 1 base and J 2 bases; bases outside gene matches: 10. The CDR3 loop spans 17 amino acids. The CDR3 DNA is TGCGCCAGCAGCCAAGCGGGAGACTTACAGGGGAACTATGGCTACACCTTC. Residues: CASSQAGDLQGNYGYTF.

The rearrangement links TRBV7-8 to TRBJ1-5; TRBD1 might be the D (6 bases). Deletions cut 4 bases from V and 5 bases from J, with 15 bases between. There are 15 residues in the CDR3. Germline V lookup: CDR1 SGHVS, CDR2 FQNEAQ. The CDR3 loop reads CASSSPWTADQPQHF. As DNA, the CDR3 is TGTGCCAGCAGCTCTCCCTGGACAGCAGATCAGCCCCAGCATTTT.

There are a few counts of this clone. The rearrangement uses TRBV28 and TRBJ2-1, with 7 nucleotides matching TRBD2. Trimming at V came to 4 bases and at J to 8 bases, leaving 23 bases not matched to a gene. In germline, CDR1 is MDHEN, CDR2 SYDVKM. The CDR3 covers 19 residues. CDR3 bases: TGTGCCAGCAGTTCCCTCGATGGAGGCCGAGCGGGGTCTAGGTATGAGCAGTTCTTC. Amino acids: CASSSLDGGRAGSRYEQFF.

This chain links TRBV30 with TRBJ2-2; 9 bases are shared with TRBD1. The CDR3 loop spans 15 amino acids. Germline CDR1 GTSNPN, CDR2 SVGIG (reference sequence). Trimming took 5 bases from V and 5 from J; bases not matched to a gene: 9. The DNA of the CDR3 is TGTGCCTGGGACCCGGGACAGGGTGGTACCGGGGAGCTGTTTTTT. Translating gives CAWDPGQGGTGELFF.

A remark on this clone: Other DNA sequences from this sample encode an identical CDR3 as well. The genes are TRBV27 and TRBJ2-3, with D unresolved. Trimming stripped 4 bases from V and 2 bases from J, with 10 bases between. This CDR3 region has 14 residues. Germline V gene lookup returns CDR1 MNHEY and CDR2 SMNVEV (reference sequence). CDR3 in DNA: TGTGCCAGCAGTTCCCAGGTCCCCACAGATACGCAGTATTTT. Translating it yields CASSSQVPTDTQYF.

The chain links TRBV7-2 to TRBJ2-7; D might be TRBD2 (6 bases). V gave up 0 bases and J gave up 2 bases, with 11 bases separating them. The germline gives CDR1 SGHTA, CDR2 FQGNSA. This CDR3 has 15 residues. The CDR3 DNA follows: TGTGCCAGCAGCTTAGCGGGTAGCGGAGCCTACGAGCAGTACTTC. This gives the protein CASSLAGSGAYEQYF.

V is TRBV27 and J is TRBJ2-7, with a tentative D call TRBD2 (6 bases). The length of the CDR3 is 15 residues. V was clipped by 6 bases and J by 0 bases, with 15 bases between them. Per germline, CDR1 MNHEY and CDR2 SMNVEV (reference sequence). The CDR3: CASRRGSRASYEQYF. The CDR3 DNA is TGTGCCAGCAGGCGGGGCTCCCGAGCCTCCTACGAGCAGTACTTC.

This clone appeared a single time. The chain carries TRBV7-9 and TRBJ2-7; 7 nucleotides match TRBD1. The length of the CDR3 is 17 residues. The germline V gene has CDR1 SEHNR and CDR2 FQNEAQ (reference sequence). V shed 5 bases and J 1 base; nucleotides not matched to a gene: 14. The CDR3 DNA follows: TGTGCCAGCAGCCTTCGCAGGACAGGCTCTCCTTCCTACGAGCAGTACTTC. Protein: CASSLRRTGSPSYEQYF.